Following are 10 T cell receptor beta chains from one sample sequenced in a study of cytotoxic CD8 clonotypes in ibrutinib-treated CLL. Data came from immunoSEQ multiplex PCR; TCRdb stores just in-frame clones and leaves some out. In the table there are 250,000 to 350,000 clones, roughly 76% of which are singletons. Material: PBMCs, obtained at disease progression, from a patient treated with ibrutinib. These receptors all stem from a human donor with chronic lymphocytic leukemia.

This clone was counted between two and nine times. This chain joins TRBV9 and TRBJ1-2; D not resolved. This CDR3 has 11 residues. Germline loops: CDR1 SGDLS, CDR2 YYNGEE. V lost 7 bases, J lost 8 bases, and 12 bases lay in between. CDR3 protein: CASEDLRGYTF. CDR3 coding DNA: TGTGCCAGCGAAGACCTTCGAGGCTACACCTTC.

This clone has just one count. This sequence joins TRBV9 and TRBJ2-1, with 12 bases that match TRBD2. J gave up 2 bases and V 4 bases, and 4 bases lay outside the gene matches. The CDR3 covers 16 residues. Germline CDR1 is SGDLS and CDR2 is YYNGEE. The CDR3 nucleotides are TGTGCCAGCAGCACCCGGACTAGCGGGACCTACAATGAGCAGTTCTTC. Protein: CASSTRTSGTYNEQFF.

The chain employs TRBV9 and TRBJ2-3; the D is unclear. This CDR3 comprises 13 residues. Germline lookup yields CDR1 SGDLS and CDR2 YYNGEE. Deletions cut 4 bases from V and 1 base from J, with 7 bases between. The CDR3 DNA is TGTGCCAGCAGCCCACGGCGCACAGATACGCAGTATTTT. It specifies CASSPRRTDTQYF.

The chain joins TRBV13 to TRBJ1-4; D is perhaps TRBD1 (5 bases). This CDR3 spans 14 amino acids. Trimming left V 1 base short and J 8 bases short, with 11 bases between. Germline loops: CDR1 PRHDT, CDR2 FYEKMQ (reference sequence). CDR3 nucleotide sequence: TGTGCCAGCAGCTTAGAGCGGGACGGCGAAAAACTGTTTTTT. It yields the protein CASSLERDGEKLFF.

V gene TRBV29-1 combines with J gene TRBJ1-2; D unresolved. Germline values: CDR1 SQVTM, CDR2 ANQGSEA. The CDR3 is 12 residues long. Trimming removed 7 bases from V and 1 base from J, with 10 bases in between. CDR3 amino acids: CSARGLNYGYTF. In nucleotides, the CDR3 is TGCAGCGCGAGAGGCCTTAACTATGGCTACACCTTC.

The chain employs TRBV7-8 and TRBJ2-7, with D possibly TRBD1 on 5 matching bases. This CDR3 region has 18 residues. V was shortened by 4 bases and J by 4 bases, with 26 bases between the two germline ends. Germline V gene sequence: CDR1 SGHVS, CDR2 FQNEAQ. CDR3 in amino acids: CASSSRNPWGAALYEQYF. CDR3 nucleotides: TGTGCCAGCAGCTCGCGGAATCCTTGGGGCGCCGCCCTATACGAGCAGTACTTC.

The chain carries TRBV4-1 and TRBJ2-7, with a tentative D call TRBD1 (6 bases). V was trimmed by 0 bases and J by 3 bases, leaving 30 bases between them. The CDR3 is 21 residues long. The germline gives CDR1 MGHRA, CDR2 YSYEKL. The CDR3 spells CASSQEGSGATYLPPDYEQYF. CDR3 sequence (DNA): TGCGCCAGCAGCCAAGAAGGTTCAGGGGCCACGTACCTTCCACCCGACTACGAGCAGTACTTC.

V is TRBV29-1 and J is TRBJ1-1, with D possibly TRBD1 on 6 matching bases. Germline CDR1 reads SQVTM; CDR2 reads ANQGSEA. Trimming cost V 6 bases and J 1 base, with 15 bases left between them. The length of the CDR3 is 14 residues. CDR3 bases: TGCAGCGTCACAGGGAATCTATGGAACACTGAAGCTTTCTTT. Its protein is CSVTGNLWNTEAFF.

Regarding this clone: Without the conserved terminal phenylalanine or tryptophan, this CDR3 likely stems from a read error. The limits of the CDR3 on the DNA are not certain, so only TCRdb's listed CDR3 is given. Here the CDR3 reads CASSLAPG. The rearrangement uses TRBV5-1 and TRBJ1-1. Including both end residues, the CDR3 is 8 amino acids long. Germline V gene data show CDR1 as SGHRS and CDR2 as YFSETQ.

V gene TRBV15 combines with J gene TRBJ1-6; 8 bases line up with TRBD1. The V gene's germline CDR1 is LNHNV and CDR2 YYDKDF (reference sequence). The V and J ends lost 1 base and 7 bases, in that order; junction bases with no gene match: 9. The CDR3 consists of 17 residues. The CDR3 region is CATSRGRQGAINSPLHF. For the CDR3, the DNA is TGTGCCACCAGCAGAGGACGGCAGGGGGCGATAAATTCACCCCTCCACTTT.